Described below is a single TCR beta chain sequence and its context. Measured with immunoSEQ multiplex PCR; TCRdb has only the in-frame clones, and not every one. In the table there are 100,000 to 130,000 clones, roughly 79% of which are singletons. The data originate from a study of control samples from healthy donors and cancer patients. Germline CDR1 reads SGHAT; CDR2 reads FQNNGV. V shed 4 bases and J shed 8 bases, with 13 bases lying between them. The CDR3 sequence is 13 residues long. The origin of this receptor is a man between 18 and 29 years old in good health. Source material: blood. This chain connects TRBV11-2 to TRBJ2-3; a weak D match, TRBD1 (5 bases). CDR3 loop: CASSSIQGGTQYF. CDR3 nucleotide sequence: TGTGCCAGCAGCTCCATCCAGGGTGGTACGCAGTATTTT. The full variable domain, its missing parts supplied by reference TRBV11-2 and TRBJ2-3, is EAGVAQSPRYKIIEKRQSVAFWCNPISGHATLYWYQQILGQGPKLLIQFQNNGVVDDSQLPKDRFSAERLKGVDSTLKIQPAKLEDSAVYLCASSSIQGGTQYFGPGTRLTVL.